The 17 T cell receptor beta chains reported below all come from one sample, sequenced in a study of cytomegalovirus exposure and HLA in healthy donors. The table came from immunoSEQ multiplex PCR; TCRdb's copy has only in-frame clones and leaves some out. Altogether about 190,000 clones are present, about 82% being singletons, with the ten largest covering roughly 1.5%. Sequenced sample: PBMCs. All receptors derive from a woman aged 18-29 years in good health and CMV-seronegative.

The genes are TRBV4-1 and TRBJ2-1, with TRBD2 identical over 10 bases. Trimming removed 2 bases from V and 8 bases from J; junction bases left unmatched: 6. CDR3 size: 15 residues. Germline CDR1 reads MGHRA; CDR2 reads YSYEKL. The DNA for the CDR3 is TGCGCCAGCAGCCAACTGGGACTAGCGATCGATGAGCAGTTCTTC. As protein: CASSQLGLAIDEQFF.

This sequence joins TRBV5-8 and TRBJ2-5; D is unresolved. Per germline, CDR1 SGHTS and CDR2 YDEGEE. V gave up 3 bases and J gave up 5 bases, with 11 bases separating them. The length of the CDR3 is 13 residues. The CDR3 here is CASSSTDLETQYF. The CDR3 DNA follows: TGTGCCAGCAGCTCTACAGATTTGGAGACCCAGTACTTC.

The chain is built from TRBV19 and TRBJ1-2, with 8 positions matching TRBD1. The CDR3 has 12 amino acids. Germline-derived CDR1 and CDR2 are LNHDA and SQIVND (reference sequence). The V segment lost 7 bases and the J segment 4 bases; nucleotides outside the gene matches: 2. CDR3 amino acids: CASTTGGYGYTF. Written as DNA, the CDR3 is TGTGCCAGTACCACAGGGGGCTATGGCTACACCTTC.

This clone occurred once. This chain joins TRBV19 and TRBJ2-7, with a tentative D call TRBD1 (5 bases). Trimming left V 2 bases short and J 0 bases short, with 11 bases between. CDR3 length equals 15 residues. Per the germline V gene, CDR1 is LNHDA and CDR2 is SQIVND (reference sequence). The CDR3 protein is CASSIKQGFSYEQYF. The DNA for the CDR3 is TGTGCCAGTAGTATAAAGCAGGGTTTCTCCTACGAGCAGTACTTC.

V gene TRBV5-1 combines with J gene TRBJ2-4; 12 positions agree with TRBD2. The CDR3 spans 21 residues. The V gene end was trimmed by 5 bases and the J gene end by 0 bases; junction bases not matched to a gene: 18. Germline CDR1 SGHRS, CDR2 YFSETQ. The CDR3: CASSHHTSGRTGPIAKNIQYF. CDR3 nucleotides: TGCGCCAGCAGTCATCACACTAGCGGGAGGACCGGGCCTATAGCCAAAAACATTCAGTACTTC.

The chain recombines TRBV5-1 with TRBJ1-3; D may be TRBD1 (5 bases). CDR3 size: 14 residues. CDR1 and CDR2 (germline): SGHRS, YFSETQ. V lost 1 base, J lost 1 base, and 6 bases lay in between. The CDR3 is CASSLSGSGNTIYF. CDR3 nucleotide sequence: TGCGCCAGCAGCTTGTCAGGGTCTGGAAACACCATATATTTT.

In its sample, this clone was seen once. The chain combines TRBV6-1 with TRBJ1-4, with unresolved D. The germline V and J ends were trimmed by 6 bases and 6 bases, with 11 bases remaining between them. The CDR3 is made up of 13 amino acids. Germline loops: CDR1 MNHNS, CDR2 SASEGT. CDR3 protein: CASSTMLDEKLFF. The CDR3 region has the DNA TGTGCCAGCAGCACGATGCTAGATGAAAAACTGTTTTTT.

This rearrangement joins TRBV4-2 to TRBJ2-3, with 11 bases that match TRBD2. Germline V gives CDR1 LGHNA, CDR2 YNFKEQ. This CDR3 region has 16 residues. Losses at the gene ends were 5 bases for V and 4 bases for J; bases not matched to a gene: 8. DNA for the CDR3: TGTGCCAGCAGCTCAATAGCGGGGGGGCCCCCAGATACGCAGTATTTT. Amino acid sequence: CASSSIAGGPPDTQYF.

J is TRBJ2-3 and V is TRBV18, with 11 bases matching TRBD2. The ends lost 5 bases at V and 3 bases at J; junction bases unmatched: 1. This CDR3 region has 14 residues. The germline V gene encodes CDR1 KGHSH and CDR2 LQKENI. The CDR3: CASSLAGGTDTQYF. The DNA of the CDR3 is TGTGCCAGCTCATTAGCGGGAGGGACAGATACGCAGTATTTT.

The CDR3 here is CASSYTMFSPGGYTF. CDR3 DNA: TGTGCCAGCAGTTACACGATGTTCTCCCCGGGGGGCTACACCTTC. The chain employs TRBV6-5 and TRBJ1-2, with unresolved D. CDR3 length equals 15 residues. Deletions cut 2 bases from V and 8 bases from J, with 18 bases between. Germline CDR1 MNHEY, CDR2 SVGAGI.

J is TRBJ2-7 and V is TRBV4-1; 12 bases match TRBD2. The CDR3 consists of 19 residues. V lost 1 base and J lost 1; bases outside the gene matches: 11. The germline CDR1 and CDR2 sequences are MGHRA and YSYEKL. CDR3 loop: CASSQAMTSGGLRSYEQYF. CDR3 in DNA: TGCGCCAGCAGCCAAGCAATGACTAGCGGGGGACTCCGATCCTACGAGCAGTACTTC.

The sample holds one count of this clone. Here the CDR3 reads CASSLGRRVGIDTEAFF. The DNA of the CDR3 is TGTGCCAGCAGCTTAGGGCGCAGGGTAGGAATAGACACTGAAGCTTTCTTT. The chain is built from TRBV7-6 and TRBJ1-1; maybe TRBD1 (5 bases). Germline-derived CDR1 and CDR2 are SGHVS and FNYEAQ. V gave up 1 base and J gave up 3 bases, with 18 bases separating them. This CDR3 contains 17 residues.

This chain joins TRBV11-2 and TRBJ1-1, with 8 nucleotides matching TRBD1. CDR1 is SGHAT and CDR2 is FQNNGV in the germline V gene. The CDR3 loop spans 17 amino acids. V gave up 3 bases and J gave up 3 bases; unmatched junction bases: 12. The CDR3: CASSFQRRTGSDTEAFF. The CDR3 coding sequence is TGTGCCAGCAGCTTCCAGAGGAGGACAGGGAGTGACACTGAAGCTTTCTTT.

This chain connects TRBV6-5 to TRBJ2-2; the match to TRBD1 covers 7 bases. The CDR3 contains 14 residues. Trimming at V came to 2 bases and at J to 6 bases, leaving 3 bases not matched to a gene. Germline values: CDR1 MNHEY, CDR2 SVGAGI. CDR3 sequence reads: CASSYQTGPGELFF. In nucleotides, the CDR3 is TGTGCCAGCAGTTACCAGACAGGGCCCGGGGAGCTGTTTTTT.

The rearrangement joins TRBV28 to TRBJ1-1; D is perhaps TRBD1 (6 bases). Trimming cost V 6 bases and J 7 bases, with 15 bases left between them. The CDR3 totals 13 residues. Germline V gene sequence: CDR1 MDHEN, CDR2 SYDVKM. In DNA form, the CDR3 reads TGTGCCAGCAGCTCTCCGGGACACAGTGAAGCTTTCTTT. Translation gives CASSSPGHSEAFF.

The chain employs TRBV5-5 and TRBJ1-2, with 7 bases fitting TRBD1. The germline V gene has CDR1 SGHKS and CDR2 YYEKEE (reference sequence). This CDR3 has 15 residues. V trimming: 4 bases; J trimming: 2 bases; junction bases outside the gene matches: 8. CDR3 protein: CASSMTGMTNYGYTF. CDR3 in DNA: TGTGCCAGCAGCATGACAGGGATGACAAACTATGGCTACACCTTC.

A single count supports this clone. The rearrangement joins TRBV4-1 to TRBJ2-3; D perhaps matches TRBD2 (5 bases). V shed 0 bases and J shed 4 bases, with 23 bases lying between them. Germline V gene lookup returns CDR1 MGHRA and CDR2 YSYEKL. The CDR3 sequence is 19 residues long. CDR3 sequence (DNA): TGCGCCAGCAGCCAAGAATCCCGCCTCGGGGATCCGGCCCCAGATACGCAGTATTTT. Residues: CASSQESRLGDPAPDTQYF.